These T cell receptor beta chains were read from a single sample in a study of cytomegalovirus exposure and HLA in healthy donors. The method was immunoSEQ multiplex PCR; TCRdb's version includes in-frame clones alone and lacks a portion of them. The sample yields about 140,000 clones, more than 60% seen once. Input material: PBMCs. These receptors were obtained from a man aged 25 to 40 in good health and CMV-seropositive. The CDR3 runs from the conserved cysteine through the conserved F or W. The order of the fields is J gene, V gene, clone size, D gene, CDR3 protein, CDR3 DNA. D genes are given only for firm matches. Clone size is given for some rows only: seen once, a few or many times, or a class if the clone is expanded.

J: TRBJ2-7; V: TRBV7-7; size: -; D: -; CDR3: CASSLGFQGEEQYF; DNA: TGTGCCAGCAGCTTAGGTTTCCAGGGCGAAGAGCAGTACTTC
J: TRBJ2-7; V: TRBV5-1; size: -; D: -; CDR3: CASSLTGISYEQYF; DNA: TGCGCCAGCAGCTTGACAGGGATCTCCTACGAGCAGTACTTC
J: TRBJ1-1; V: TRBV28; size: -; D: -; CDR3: CASGGQGSQLNMNTEAFF; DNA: TGTGCCAGCGGAGGGCAGGGTAGTCAGCTCAACATGAACACTGAAGCTTTCTTT
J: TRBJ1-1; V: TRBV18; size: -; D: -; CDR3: CASSPRSAGPVSNTEAFF; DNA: TGTGCCAGCTCACCACGGAGTGCGGGACCAGTTTCGAACACTGAAGCTTTCTTT
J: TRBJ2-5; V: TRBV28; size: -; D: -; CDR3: CASSEQGWTQYF; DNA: TGTGCCAGCTCAGAACAGGGTTGGACCCAGTACTTC
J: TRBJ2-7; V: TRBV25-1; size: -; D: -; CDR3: CASSESPKHEQYF; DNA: TGTGCCAGCAGTGAATCCCCCAAGCACGAGCAGTACTTC
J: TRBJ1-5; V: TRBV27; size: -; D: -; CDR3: CASSSRKDSYSNQPQHF; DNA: TGTGCCAGCAGTAGTCGTAAGGACAGCTATAGCAATCAGCCCCAGCATTTT
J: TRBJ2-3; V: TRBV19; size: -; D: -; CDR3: CASSRGQGDTQYF; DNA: TGTGCCAGTAGTAGGGGGCAGGGAGATACGCAGTATTTT
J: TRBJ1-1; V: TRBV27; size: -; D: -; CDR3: CASSSLKTWATEAFF; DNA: TGTGCCAGCAGTTCCCTTAAGACCTGGGCCACTGAAGCTTTCTTT
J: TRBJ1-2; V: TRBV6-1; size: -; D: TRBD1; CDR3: CASSDLVGTGGDGYTF; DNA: TGTGCCAGCAGTGACCTGGTCGGGACAGGGGGTGATGGCTACACCTTC
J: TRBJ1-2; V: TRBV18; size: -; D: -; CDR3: CASSPPSGGFCCGYTF; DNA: TGTGCCAGCTCACCACCCTCAGGCGGGTTTTGCTGTGGCTACACCTTC
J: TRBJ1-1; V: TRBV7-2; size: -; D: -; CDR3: CASSRGMNTEAFF; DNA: TGTGCCAGCAGCCGGGGTATGAACACTGAAGCTTTCTTT
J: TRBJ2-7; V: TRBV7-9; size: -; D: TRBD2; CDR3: CASSLGATSGSSYEQYF; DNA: TGTGCCAGCAGCTTAGGCGCCACTAGCGGGAGTAGCTACGAGCAGTACTTC
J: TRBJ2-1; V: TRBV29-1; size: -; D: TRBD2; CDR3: CSGGSGTGNEQFF; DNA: TGCAGCGGGGGTAGCGGGACGGGGAATGAGCAGTTCTTC
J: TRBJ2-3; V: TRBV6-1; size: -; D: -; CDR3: CASSEDGLGTDTQYF; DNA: TGTGCCAGCAGTGAAGATGGACTGGGGACAGATACGCAGTATTTT
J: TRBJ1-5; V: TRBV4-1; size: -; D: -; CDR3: CASSQERGAGQPQHF; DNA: TGCGCCAGCAGCCAAGAACGAGGGGCGGGACAGCCCCAGCATTTT
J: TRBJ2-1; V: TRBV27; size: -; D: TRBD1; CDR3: CASSSKGAQSEQFF; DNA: TGTGCCAGCAGTTCCAAGGGGGCGCAGAGTGAGCAGTTCTTC
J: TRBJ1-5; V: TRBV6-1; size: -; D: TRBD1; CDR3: CASSPTGGQPQHF; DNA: TGTGCCAGCAGTCCGACAGGGGGTCAGCCCCAGCATTTT
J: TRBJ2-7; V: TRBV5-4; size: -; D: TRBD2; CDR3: CASSLGPGRVYEQYF; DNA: TGTGCCAGCAGCTTGGGGCCAGGGAGGGTCTACGAGCAGTACTTC
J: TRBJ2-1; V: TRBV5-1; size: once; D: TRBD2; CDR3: CASSLDSGSFYNEQFF; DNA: TGCGCCAGCAGCTTGGATAGCGGGAGTTTCTACAATGAGCAGTTCTTC
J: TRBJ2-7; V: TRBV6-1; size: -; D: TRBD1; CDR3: CAITGTGVAYEQYF; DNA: TGTGCCATCACGGGGACAGGGGTTGCCTACGAGCAGTACTTC
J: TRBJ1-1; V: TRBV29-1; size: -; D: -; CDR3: CSLKLGGNTEAFF; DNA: TGCAGCCTCAAGCTCGGCGGGAACACTGAAGCTTTCTTT
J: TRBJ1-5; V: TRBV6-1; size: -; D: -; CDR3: CASSSVSAGNQPQHF; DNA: TGTGCCAGCAGTTCGGTGTCGGCGGGCAATCAGCCCCAGCATTTT
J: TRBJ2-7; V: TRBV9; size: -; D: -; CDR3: CASSVLSGVTQNEQYF; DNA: TGCGCCAGCAGCGTCCTCTCTGGAGTTACCCAGAACGAGCAGTACTTC
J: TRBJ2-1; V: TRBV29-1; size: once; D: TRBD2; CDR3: CSVDSGRHNEQFF; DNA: TGCAGCGTTGATAGCGGGAGGCACAATGAGCAGTTCTTC
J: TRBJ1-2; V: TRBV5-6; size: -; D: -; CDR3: CASSSREVSGYTF; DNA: TGTGCCAGCAGCTCGCGGGAGGTGTCAGGCTACACCTTC
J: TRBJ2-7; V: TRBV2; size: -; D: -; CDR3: CASSEPGGEQYF; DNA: TGTGCCAGCAGTGAGCCAGGAGGCGAGCAGTACTTC
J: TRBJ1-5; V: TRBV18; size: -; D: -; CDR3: CASSPGEGSQPQHF; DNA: TGTGCCAGCTCACCAGGGGAGGGTAGTCAGCCCCAGCATTTT
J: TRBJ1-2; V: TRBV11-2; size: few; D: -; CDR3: CASSLDPRQHYGYTF; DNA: TGTGCCAGCAGCTTAGATCCTCGACAGCACTATGGCTACACCTTC
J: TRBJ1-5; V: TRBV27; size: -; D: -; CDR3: CASSLSTGSGQPQHF; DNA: TGTGCCAGCAGTTTATCGACAGGATCGGGACAGCCCCAGCATTTT
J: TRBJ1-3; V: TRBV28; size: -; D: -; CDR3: CASRDRGGPSGNTIYF; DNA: TGTGCCAGCCGGGATCGGGGTGGGCCCTCTGGAAACACCATATATTTT
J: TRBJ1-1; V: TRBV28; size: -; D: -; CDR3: CASSSLLFSGKGTEAFF; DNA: TGTGCCAGCAGTTCCCTCCTCTTCTCGGGAAAAGGGACTGAAGCTTTCTTT
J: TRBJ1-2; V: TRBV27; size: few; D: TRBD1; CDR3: CATQREGALGYTF; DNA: TGTGCCACGCAGCGTGAGGGGGCGTTAGGCTACACCTTC
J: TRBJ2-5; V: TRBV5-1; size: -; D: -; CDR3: CASSLSGRRQETQYF; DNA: TGCGCCAGCAGCTTGAGCGGACGGAGACAAGAGACCCAGTACTTC
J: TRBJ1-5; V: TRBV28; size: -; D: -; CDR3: CASSSIDSFNGNQPQHF; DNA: TGTGCCAGCAGTTCGATAGACAGCTTCAATGGCAATCAGCCCCAGCATTTT
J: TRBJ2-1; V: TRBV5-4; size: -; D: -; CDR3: CASRFGAGYNEQFF; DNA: TGTGCCAGCAGGTTTGGGGCAGGGTACAATGAGCAGTTCTTC
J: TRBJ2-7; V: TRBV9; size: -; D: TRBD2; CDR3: CASNPSGSSYEQYF; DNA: TGTGCCAGCAACCCTAGCGGGAGCTCCTACGAGCAGTACTTC
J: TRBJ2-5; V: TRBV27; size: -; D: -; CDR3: CASAPTVEQETQYF; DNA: TGTGCCAGCGCCCCGACAGTAGAGCAAGAGACCCAGTACTTC
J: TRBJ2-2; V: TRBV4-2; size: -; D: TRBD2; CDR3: CASRFIAGGTGELFF; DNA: TGTGCCAGCAGGTTCATAGCGGGAGGGACCGGGGAGCTGTTTTTT
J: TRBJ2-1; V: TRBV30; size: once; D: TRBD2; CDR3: CAWSGGTSVNNEQFF; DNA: TGTGCCTGGTCGGGGGGGACTAGCGTTAACAATGAGCAGTTCTTC
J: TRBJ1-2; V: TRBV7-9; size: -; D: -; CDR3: CASSADSHYGYTF; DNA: TGTGCCAGCAGCGCGGACAGTCACTATGGCTACACCTTC
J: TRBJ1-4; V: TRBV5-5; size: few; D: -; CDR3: CASSTIFDWEEKLFF; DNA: TGTGCCAGCAGCACCATCTTCGACTGGGAGGAAAAACTGTTTTTT
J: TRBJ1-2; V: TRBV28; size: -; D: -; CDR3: CASRPGQHDGYTF; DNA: TGTGCCAGCAGACCTGGACAGCACGATGGCTACACCTTC
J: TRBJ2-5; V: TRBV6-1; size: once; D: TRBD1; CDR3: CASTWTGSSETQYF; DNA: TGTGCCAGCACTTGGACAGGGTCTTCAGAGACCCAGTACTTC
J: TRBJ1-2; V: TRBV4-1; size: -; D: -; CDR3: CASSQENTPFNYGYTF; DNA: TGCGCCAGCAGCCAAGAGAACACACCCTTTAACTATGGCTACACCTTC
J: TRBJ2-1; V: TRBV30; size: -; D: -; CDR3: CAWSPGIDEQFF; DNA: TGTGCCTGGAGTCCAGGGATCGATGAGCAGTTCTTC
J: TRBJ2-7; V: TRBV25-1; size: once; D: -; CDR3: CASSEWQADEQYF; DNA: TGTGCCAGCAGTGAATGGCAGGCCGACGAGCAGTACTTC
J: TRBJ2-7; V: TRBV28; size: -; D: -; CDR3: CASKVGTFYEQYF; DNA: TGTGCCAGCAAAGTTGGGACTTTCTACGAGCAGTACTTC
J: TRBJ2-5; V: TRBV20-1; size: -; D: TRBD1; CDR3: CSAKDRETQYF; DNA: TGCAGTGCAAAGGACAGGGAGACCCAGTACTTC
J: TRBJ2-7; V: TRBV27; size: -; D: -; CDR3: CASSPSGRDSYEQYF; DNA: TGTGCCAGCAGTCCCTCGGGGCGGGACTCCTACGAGCAGTACTTC
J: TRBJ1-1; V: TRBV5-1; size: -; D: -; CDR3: CASSLQQMNTEAFF; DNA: TGCGCCAGCAGCCTTCAACAGATGAACACTGAAGCTTTCTTT
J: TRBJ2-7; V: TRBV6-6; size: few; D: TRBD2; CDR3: CATNSGRPSYEQYF; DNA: TGTGCCACCAATAGCGGGAGGCCCTCTTACGAGCAGTACTTC
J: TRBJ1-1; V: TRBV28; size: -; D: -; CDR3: CASSYRRLNTEAFF; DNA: TGTGCCAGCAGTTACAGGAGATTGAACACTGAAGCTTTCTTT
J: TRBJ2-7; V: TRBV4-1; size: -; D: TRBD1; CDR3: CASSPDGKHRTGQGIYEQYF; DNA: TGCGCCAGCAGCCCCGACGGCAAGCACCGGACGGGACAGGGAATCTACGAGCAGTACTTC
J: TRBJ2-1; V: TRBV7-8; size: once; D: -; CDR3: CASSPSSVGEGNEQFF; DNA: TGTGCCAGCAGCCCCAGTAGCGTCGGTGAGGGCAATGAGCAGTTCTTC
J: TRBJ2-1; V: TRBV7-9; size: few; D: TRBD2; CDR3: CASSYSGGDLREQFF; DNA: TGTGCCAGCAGTTATAGCGGGGGGGATCTACGTGAGCAGTTCTTC
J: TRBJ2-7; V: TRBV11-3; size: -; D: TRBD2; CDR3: CASSPASGRAYEQYF; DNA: TGTGCCAGCAGCCCGGCTAGCGGGAGGGCCTACGAGCAGTACTTC
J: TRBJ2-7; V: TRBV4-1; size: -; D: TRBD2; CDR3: CASSQASSGVYEQYF; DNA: TGCGCCAGCAGCCAAGCATCTAGCGGAGTCTACGAGCAGTACTTC